This is a list of T cell receptor beta chains from one sample in a study of cytomegalovirus exposure and HLA in healthy donors. Repertoires were generated with immunoSEQ multiplex PCR, while TCRdb's copy carries only in-frame clones and drops some. This sample has some 240,000 clones; roughly 84% occur once, and the top ten carry 2% to 2.5%. Sequences were obtained from PBMCs. These receptors originate from a young woman in good health and CMV-seropositive. Each CDR3 is given with its conserved first and last residue. D genes are given only for firm matches. Expanded clones get a size class; other rows say once, few or many, or leave the size out.

clone size: -; V gene: TRBV28; J gene: TRBJ1-2; D gene: -; CDR3 DNA: TGTGCCAGCAAAGCCGGGCCCCAAGCGGACTATGGCTACACCTTC; CDR3 protein: CASKAGPQADYGYTF
clone size: -; V gene: TRBV30; J gene: TRBJ2-1; D gene: TRBD2; CDR3 DNA: TGTGCCTGGAGTGCCGGGACTAGCGTTGACAATGAGCAGTTCTTC; CDR3 protein: CAWSAGTSVDNEQFF
clone size: -; V gene: TRBV15; J gene: TRBJ2-2; D gene: -; CDR3 DNA: TGTGCCACCAGAAGAGATCAGGGGGGTACCGGGGAGCTGTTTTTT; CDR3 protein: CATRRDQGGTGELFF
clone size: -; V gene: TRBV4-1; J gene: TRBJ1-1; D gene: -; CDR3 DNA: TGCGCCAGCAGCCAAGATCCGTGGGGGGGACTGAACACTGAAGCTTTCTTT; CDR3 protein: CASSQDPWGGLNTEAFF
clone size: few; V gene: TRBV14; J gene: TRBJ2-7; D gene: -; CDR3 DNA: TGTGCCAGCAGCCCCCAGCGAGGGTCCTACGAGCAGTACTTC; CDR3 protein: CASSPQRGSYEQYF
clone size: -; V gene: TRBV19; J gene: TRBJ2-7; D gene: -; CDR3 DNA: TGTGCCAGTAGTATAGTCGGCGGGAAATGGAACGAGCAGTACTTC; CDR3 protein: CASSIVGGKWNEQYF
clone size: once; V gene: TRBV27; J gene: TRBJ1-2; D gene: -; CDR3 DNA: TGTGCCAGCAGTTCCCGCGGGGGGGTCTATGGCTACACCTTC; CDR3 protein: CASSSRGGVYGYTF
clone size: -; V gene: TRBV30; J gene: TRBJ2-2; D gene: TRBD2; CDR3 DNA: TGTGCCTGGAAGTGGATCCGGCTAGCGGGGACCGGGGAGCTGTTTTTT; CDR3 protein: CAWKWIRLAGTGELFF
clone size: -; V gene: TRBV18; J gene: TRBJ2-7; D gene: TRBD2; CDR3 DNA: TGTGCCAGCCGCCGGGGACTAGCGGGATCCGAGCAGTACTTC; CDR3 protein: CASRRGLAGSEQYF
clone size: -; V gene: TRBV10-3; J gene: TRBJ1-2; D gene: TRBD1; CDR3 DNA: TGTGCCATCAGTCCCGGGACAGAGCGCTATGGCTACACCTTC; CDR3 protein: CAISPGTERYGYTF
clone size: -; V gene: TRBV2; J gene: TRBJ2-7; D gene: -; CDR3 DNA: TGTGCCAGCAGTGAAAGGTACGGGACTCTTTATGAGCAGTACTTC; CDR3 protein: CASSERYGTLYEQYF
clone size: -; V gene: TRBV5-1; J gene: TRBJ1-4; D gene: TRBD1; CDR3 DNA: TGCGCCAGCAGACAAAACGGGGACAGAAATGAAAAACTGTTTTTT; CDR3 protein: CASRQNGDRNEKLFF
clone size: -; V gene: TRBV5-1; J gene: TRBJ1-1; D gene: TRBD1; CDR3 DNA: TGCGCCAGCAGCGGAATTAGACAGGGTCCGAGCAGGACTGAAGCTTTCTTT; CDR3 protein: CASSGIRQGPSRTEAFF
clone size: -; V gene: TRBV5-6; J gene: TRBJ2-7; D gene: -; CDR3 DNA: TGTGCCAGCAGCTTGGCCGGAGGGTTCTCCTACGAGCAGTACTTC; CDR3 protein: CASSLAGGFSYEQYF
clone size: -; V gene: TRBV13; J gene: TRBJ2-7; D gene: -; CDR3 DNA: TGTGCCAGCAGCATCCGTGGAGGCCAGACCTACGAGCAGTACTTC; CDR3 protein: CASSIRGGQTYEQYF
clone size: -; V gene: TRBV19; J gene: TRBJ2-2; D gene: TRBD1; CDR3 DNA: TGTGCCAGTAGTATAGTCGGGGAAGGGGGCTACGCCGGGGAGCTGTTTTTT; CDR3 protein: CASSIVGEGGYAGELFF
clone size: -; V gene: TRBV28; J gene: TRBJ1-2; D gene: -; CDR3 DNA: TGTGCCAGCAGTGACAGCCCCGAGGGCTACACCTTC; CDR3 protein: CASSDSPEGYTF
clone size: -; V gene: TRBV6-1; J gene: TRBJ2-1; D gene: -; CDR3 DNA: TGTGCCAGCAGTGAGGCCAGATCTTACAATGAGCAGTTCTTC; CDR3 protein: CASSEARSYNEQFF
clone size: -; V gene: TRBV2; J gene: TRBJ2-6; D gene: -; CDR3 DNA: TGTGCCAGCAGACGGATAGGGGGCTCTGGGGCCAACGTCCTGACTTTC; CDR3 protein: CASRRIGGSGANVLTF
clone size: -; V gene: TRBV19; J gene: TRBJ2-7; D gene: -; CDR3 DNA: TGTGCCAGTAGTATAGTTGAGGGTGACGAGCAGTACTTC; CDR3 protein: CASSIVEGDEQYF
clone size: -; V gene: TRBV11-2; J gene: TRBJ2-3; D gene: TRBD2; CDR3 DNA: TGTGCCAGCAGCACAACTAGCGGGAGAAAAGATACGCAGTATTTT; CDR3 protein: CASSTTSGRKDTQYF
clone size: -; V gene: TRBV25-1; J gene: TRBJ1-1; D gene: -; CDR3 DNA: TGTGCCAGCAGTGTGTATACAGGGCAGAACACTGAAGCTTTCTTT; CDR3 protein: CASSVYTGQNTEAFF
clone size: -; V gene: TRBV19; J gene: TRBJ2-7; D gene: TRBD1; CDR3 DNA: TGTGCCAGTAGTATTGGGACAGGGGGTTACGAGCAGTACTTC; CDR3 protein: CASSIGTGGYEQYF
clone size: -; V gene: TRBV29-1; J gene: TRBJ2-1; D gene: TRBD2; CDR3 DNA: TGCAGCGTTGAAGTCGTTGCTAGCGGAGTCCTCTACAATGAGCAGTTCTTC; CDR3 protein: CSVEVVASGVLYNEQFF
clone size: -; V gene: TRBV7-2; J gene: TRBJ1-2; D gene: -; CDR3 DNA: TGTGCCAGCAGAGGGGAGGACTATGGCTACACCTTC; CDR3 protein: CASRGEDYGYTF
clone size: -; V gene: TRBV30; J gene: TRBJ2-2; D gene: -; CDR3 DNA: TGTGCCTGGGTTTATTCCGGGGAGCTGTTTTTT; CDR3 protein: CAWVYSGELFF
clone size: -; V gene: TRBV7-6; J gene: TRBJ2-7; D gene: -; CDR3 DNA: TGTGCCAGCAGCGCCCCCCGGGACACCTCTAACTACGAGCAGTACTTC; CDR3 protein: CASSAPRDTSNYEQYF
clone size: -; V gene: TRBV28; J gene: TRBJ2-7; D gene: -; CDR3 DNA: TGTGCCAGCAGTCCTCGCTTTCGAGGTGCGTCCGTCTACGAGCAGTACTTC; CDR3 protein: CASSPRFRGASVYEQYF
clone size: -; V gene: TRBV27; J gene: TRBJ2-4; D gene: -; CDR3 DNA: TGTGCCAGCAGTTATGGGGGGGGCGGGAGCACTCAGTACTTC; CDR3 protein: CASSYGGGGSTQYF
clone size: -; V gene: TRBV7-9; J gene: TRBJ2-7; D gene: -; CDR3 DNA: TGTGCCAGCAGCCTTACCTCGCGGGTCGGGGAGCAGTACTTC; CDR3 protein: CASSLTSRVGEQYF
clone size: -; V gene: TRBV6-5; J gene: TRBJ1-4; D gene: -; CDR3 DNA: TGTGCCAGCAGTTCCGGACAGTTTAATGAAAAACTGTTTTTT; CDR3 protein: CASSSGQFNEKLFF
clone size: -; V gene: TRBV4-1; J gene: TRBJ1-2; D gene: -; CDR3 DNA: TGCGCCAGCAGCCAAGACCCGAAACAGGCCTACACCTTC; CDR3 protein: CASSQDPKQAYTF
clone size: -; V gene: TRBV7-9; J gene: TRBJ1-1; D gene: TRBD1; CDR3 DNA: TGTGCCAGCAGCTTTGAGGGGACAGGGACAGCTTTCTTT; CDR3 protein: CASSFEGTGTAFF
clone size: -; V gene: TRBV28; J gene: TRBJ2-2; D gene: -; CDR3 DNA: TGTGCCAGCAGCCCCAAGACAGTGAACGGGGAGCTGTTTTTT; CDR3 protein: CASSPKTVNGELFF
clone size: -; V gene: TRBV6-4; J gene: TRBJ2-1; D gene: TRBD2; CDR3 DNA: TGTGCCAGCAGTGATTTCGGACTAGTCGGGGTCAATGAGCAGTTCTTC; CDR3 protein: CASSDFGLVGVNEQFF